Sequencing of this T cell receptor (beta chain) was carried out in a study of Graves' ophthalmopathy and Graves' hyperthyroidism. Ophthalmopathic donors had moderate-to-severe activity, CAS ≥3 and NOSPECS ≥4, with disease that had lasted under 3 months. Study findings and constraints: Detection in blood was also observed for most expanded thyroid clonotypes above 0.001 frequency. The model's prediction of ophthalmopathy progression had about 70% sensitivity and 72% to 80% specificity.

V was trimmed by 5 bases and J by 3 bases, leaving 20 bases between them. There are 16 residues in the CDR3. Germline-derived CDR1 and CDR2 are MDHEN and SYDVKM. RNA transcripts were the source from which TCR beta CDR3 regions were amplified. HTBI primers served in a first-round RT-PCR, which a second-round multiplex PCR followed. MiXCR was run by TCRdb on the multiplex PCR reads, yielding one entry per CDR3 protein. Of about 210,000 distinct CDR3 sequences in the sample, approximately 29% were seen once. This clonotype has ten or more counts. The antigen is not known. This receptor was identified in a man aged 45-65 years with Graves' ophthalmopathy. The chain has TRBV28 and TRBJ2-7, with D hard to call. The sequenced material came from peripheral blood. In DNA form, the CDR3 reads TGTGCCAGCAGTCCACTTCCACTGGACGCAGACTACGAGCAGTACTTC. Amino acids: CASSPLPLDADYEQYF.